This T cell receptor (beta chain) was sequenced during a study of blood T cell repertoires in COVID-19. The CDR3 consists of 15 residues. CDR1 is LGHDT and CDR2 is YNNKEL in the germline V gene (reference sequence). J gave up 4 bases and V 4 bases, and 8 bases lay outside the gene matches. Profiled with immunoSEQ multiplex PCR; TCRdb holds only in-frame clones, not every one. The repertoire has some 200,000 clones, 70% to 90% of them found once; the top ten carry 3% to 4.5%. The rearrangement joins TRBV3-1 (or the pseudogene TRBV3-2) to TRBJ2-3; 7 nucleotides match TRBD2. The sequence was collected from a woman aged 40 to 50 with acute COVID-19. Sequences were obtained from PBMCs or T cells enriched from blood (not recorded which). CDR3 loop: CASSLGLGRADTQYF. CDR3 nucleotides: TGTGCCAGCAGCCTCGGACTAGGCCGGGCAGATACGCAGTATTTT.